Presented here are 20 T cell receptor beta chains from one specimen sequenced in a study of blood T cell repertoires in COVID-19. Profiling relied on immunoSEQ multiplex PCR, and the TCRdb table lists in-frame clones only, not all of them. This sample has roughly 90,000 clones, with around four fifths found just once. Material: peripheral blood. The receptors were sampled from a man over 45 with acute or convalescent COVID-19.

V usage is TRBV7-2 and J usage is TRBJ2-7; D is possibly TRBD2 (6 bases). From germline, CDR1 is SGHTA and CDR2 FQGNSA. V lost 0 bases, J lost 1 base, and 10 bases lay in between. The CDR3 has 15 amino acids. CDR3 sequence reads: CASSLAEGVSYEQYF. As DNA, the CDR3 is TGTGCCAGCAGCTTAGCGGAGGGAGTATCCTACGAGCAGTACTTC.

Points on this clone: One junction end disagrees with the germline gene, perhaps due to a read error. Other DNA sequences of this sample code for an identical CDR3. The gene calls are TRBV6-6 and TRBJ1-2, with D maybe TRBD1 (6 bases). The CDR3 sequence is 14 residues long. CDR1 is MNHNY, CDR2 SVGAGI, per germline (reference sequence). CDR3 region: CASSYRAGAGGYTF. The CDR3 nucleotides read TGTGCCAGCAGTTACCGGGCGGGGGCTGGAGGCTACACCTTT.

This sequence joins TRBV5-4 and TRBJ1-2, with TRBD1 matching over 10 bases. Trimming took 3 bases from V and 5 from J; bases not matched to a gene: 4. Germline V gene data show CDR1 as SGHNT and CDR2 as YYREEE (reference sequence). This CDR3 is built from 14 residues. CDR3 bases: TGTGCCAGCAGCTCCCGGGACAGGGGATATGGCTACACCTTC. Its protein is CASSSRDRGYGYTF.

The rearrangement links TRBV5-1 to TRBJ2-2; 7 bases are a match to TRBD2. Germline CDR1 SGHRS, CDR2 YFSETQ. The CDR3 is 15 residues long. Unmatched junction bases numbered 7, after V lost 2 bases and J lost 6 bases. CDR3 DNA sequence: TGCGCCAGCAGCTTTGGGACTACGGCTTCCGGGGAGCTGTTTTTT. This sequence encodes CASSFGTTASGELFF.

The chain is built from TRBV19 and TRBJ1-1, with D perhaps TRBD1 (5 bases). The germline V and J ends were trimmed by 10 bases and 2 bases, with 11 bases remaining between them. This CDR3 has 12 amino acids. CDR1 and CDR2 (germline): LNHDA, SQIVND (reference sequence). The CDR3 nucleotides are TGTGCCACCAGTACAGGTAACACTGAAGCTTTCTTT. It is translated as CATSTGNTEAFF.

The V call is TRBV9, the J call TRBJ2-5; D perhaps matches TRBD1 (5 bases). V gave up 0 bases and J gave up 1 base, with 16 bases separating them. The germline V gene has CDR1 SGDLS and CDR2 YYNGEE. This CDR3 is 17 amino acids long. The CDR3 here is CASSVGTMGQGQETQYF. CDR3 DNA: TGTGCCAGCAGCGTAGGGACAATGGGGCAGGGCCAAGAGACCCAGTACTTC.

This chain links TRBV6-5 with TRBJ2-7, with D maybe TRBD1 (6 bases). Trimming pared 5 bases from V and 5 bases from J, leaving 19 bases between. Germline V lookup: CDR1 MNHEY, CDR2 SVGAGI. This CDR3 has 15 amino acids. CDR3 loop: CASSRPVQGMDEQYF. DNA of the CDR3: TGTGCCAGCAGTCGGCCTGTACAGGGTATGGACGAGCAGTACTTC.

V and J are TRBV12-3 or TRBV12-4 and TRBJ1-1; D call uncertain. V lost 5 bases, J lost 3 bases, and 10 bases lay in between. The CDR3 spans 13 residues. As DNA, the CDR3 is TGTGCCAGCAGTCCCCAGGTGGACACTGAAGCTTTCTTT. Translation: CASSPQVDTEAFF.

V gene TRBV10-3 combines with J gene TRBJ2-5, with 8 bases aligning to TRBD2. The V gene's germline CDR1 is ENHRY and CDR2 SYGVKD. The CDR3 is 14 residues long. The V gene end was trimmed by 6 bases and the J gene end by 2 bases; junction bases not matched to a gene: 5. DNA for the CDR3: TGTGCCATCAGGCGGGAGGCAAATCAAGAGACCCAGTACTTC. As protein: CAIRREANQETQYF.

This sequence joins TRBV18 and TRBJ2-3; D not certain. The CDR3 covers 15 residues. V lost 5 bases to trimming and J lost 0 bases, with 12 bases between them. Germline V gene sequence: CDR1 KGHSH, CDR2 LQKENI. CDR3 sequence reads: CASSSGHGSTDTQYF. For the CDR3, the DNA is TGTGCCAGCTCATCAGGTCACGGAAGCACAGATACGCAGTATTTT.

The V call is TRBV18, the J call TRBJ1-5; TRBD1 might be the D (6 bases). Per the germline V gene, CDR1 is KGHSH and CDR2 is LQKENI. The CDR3 covers 14 residues. Trimming stripped 3 bases from V and 5 bases from J, with 11 bases between. The CDR3 loop reads CASSPREGDQPQHF. CDR3 DNA sequence: TGTGCCAGCTCACCGAGGGAGGGGGATCAGCCCCAGCATTTT.

The chain recombines TRBV9 with TRBJ2-7; tentative D call: TRBD1 (5 bases). V gave up 4 bases and J gave up 3 bases, with 17 bases separating them. The CDR3 is 15 amino acids. Germline CDR1 is SGDLS and CDR2 is YYNGEE. CDR3 coding DNA: TGTGCCAGCAGCCCCCCCGGTGGCAGGGTCTACGAGCAGTACTTC. Protein product: CASSPPGGRVYEQYF.

The V and J genes are TRBV11-2 and TRBJ2-6, with D unclear. The CDR3 has 19 amino acids. V lost 1 base, J lost 0 bases, and 16 bases lay in between. Per the germline V gene, CDR1 is SGHAT and CDR2 is FQNNGV. The CDR3 nucleotides read TGTGCCAGCAGCTTAGTGCCAGGAATTTTCACCTCTGGGGCCAACGTCCTGACTTTC. This gives the protein CASSLVPGIFTSGANVLTF.

The rearrangement uses TRBV10-1 and TRBJ2-5; TRBD2 matches 8 bases. The CDR3 runs 15 residues. CDR1 and CDR2 from the germline V gene are WNHNN and SYGVQD (reference sequence). J was trimmed by 3 bases and V by 0 bases; bases with no gene match: 3. The CDR3 DNA is TGCGCCAGCAGTGAGTCAACGGGGGGGAAAGAGACCCAGTACTTC. This codes for CASSESTGGKETQYF.

This rearrangement joins TRBV11-2 to TRBJ2-1; D not certain. Trimming pared 5 bases from V and 8 bases from J, leaving 10 bases between. The CDR3 covers 12 residues. Germline V gives CDR1 SGHAT, CDR2 FQNNGV. The CDR3 loop is CASSNSMHEQFF. The CDR3 nucleotides are TGTGCCAGCAGCAACTCTATGCATGAGCAGTTCTTC.

The J gene is TRBJ1-6, the V gene TRBV19, with TRBD1 matching over 8 bases. CDR1 is LNHDA and CDR2 is SQIVND in the germline V gene (reference sequence). This CDR3 contains 17 residues. With 3 bases clipped from V and 11 bases from J, the junction kept 15 bases outside the gene matches. This CDR3 is CASSMDSVGTGRTPLHF. The CDR3 DNA reads as TGTGCCAGTAGTATGGATTCCGTCGGGACAGGACGGACACCCCTCCACTTT.

Only a few counts were recorded for this clone. The chain is built from TRBV13 and TRBJ2-5, with 8 bases aligning to TRBD1. The CDR3 has 17 residues. The germline V gene encodes CDR1 PRHDT and CDR2 FYEKMQ (reference sequence). The trim removed 1 base at V and 5 bases at J, leaving 12 bases unmatched. CDR3 bases: TGTGCCAGCAGCTTAGCTACCAATCGACAGGGGCGGGAGACCCAGTACTTC. It yields the protein CASSLATNRQGRETQYF.

This clone occurred once. The chain couples TRBV25-1 to TRBJ2-5; 7 nucleotides match TRBD2. Looked up from germline, CDR1 is MGHDK and CDR2 is SYGVNS. After removal of 4 bases from V and 2 bases from J, the junction contained 4 bases not matched to a gene. The CDR3 sequence is 14 residues long. The CDR3: CASSGTRGQETQYF. The CDR3 coding sequence is TGTGCCAGCAGTGGCACGCGGGGGCAAGAGACCCAGTACTTC.

The chain is built from TRBV18 and TRBJ2-2; 8 positions agree with TRBD1. Germline trimming cut 3 bases from V and 1 base from J; bases unmatched to any gene: 10. Germline V gene lookup returns CDR1 KGHSH and CDR2 LQKENI. This CDR3 region has 18 residues. In DNA form, the CDR3 reads TGTGCCAGCTCACCGGCCCTAACCGGGACAGGGAACACCGGGGAGCTGTTTTTT. Translated: CASSPALTGTGNTGELFF.

The genes are TRBV4-3 and TRBJ2-7; 7 positions agree with TRBD1. CDR1 and CDR2 from the germline V gene are LGHNA and YSLEER. The CDR3 spans 14 residues. J gave up 4 bases and V 0 bases, and 3 bases lay outside the gene matches. In DNA, the CDR3 is TGCGCCAGCAGCCAAGATCTACAGGGGTACGAGCAGTACTTC. It translates to CASSQDLQGYEQYF.